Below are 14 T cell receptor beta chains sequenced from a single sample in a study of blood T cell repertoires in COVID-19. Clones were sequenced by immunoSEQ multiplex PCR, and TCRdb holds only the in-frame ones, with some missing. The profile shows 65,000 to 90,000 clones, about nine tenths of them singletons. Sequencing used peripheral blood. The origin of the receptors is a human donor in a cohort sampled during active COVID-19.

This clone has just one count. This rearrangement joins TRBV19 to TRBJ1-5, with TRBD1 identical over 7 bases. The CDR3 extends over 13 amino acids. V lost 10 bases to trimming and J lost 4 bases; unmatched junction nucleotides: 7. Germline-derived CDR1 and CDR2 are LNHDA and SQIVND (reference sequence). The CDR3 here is CATADRMNQPQHF. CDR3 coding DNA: TGTGCCACTGCGGACAGGATGAATCAGCCCCAGCATTTT.

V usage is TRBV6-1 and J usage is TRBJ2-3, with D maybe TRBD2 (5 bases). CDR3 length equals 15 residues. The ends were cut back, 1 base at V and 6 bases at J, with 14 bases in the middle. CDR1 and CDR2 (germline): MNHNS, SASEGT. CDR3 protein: CASSEGRLARDTQYF. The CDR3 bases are TGTGCCAGCAGTGAAGGCCGTCTAGCAAGGGATACGCAGTATTTT.

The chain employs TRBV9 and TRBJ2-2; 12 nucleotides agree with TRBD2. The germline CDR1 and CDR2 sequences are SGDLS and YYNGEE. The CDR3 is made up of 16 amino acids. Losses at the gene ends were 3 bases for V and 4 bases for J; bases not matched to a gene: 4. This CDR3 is CASSGLAGAITGELFF. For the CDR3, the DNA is TGTGCCAGCAGCGGACTAGCGGGGGCCATCACCGGGGAGCTGTTTTTT.

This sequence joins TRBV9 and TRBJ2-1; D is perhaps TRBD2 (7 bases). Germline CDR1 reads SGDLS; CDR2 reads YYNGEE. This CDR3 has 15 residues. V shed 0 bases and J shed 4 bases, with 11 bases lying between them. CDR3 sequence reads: CASSVDGGLYNEQFF. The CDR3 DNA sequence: TGTGCCAGCAGCGTAGACGGGGGGCTTTACAATGAGCAGTTCTTC. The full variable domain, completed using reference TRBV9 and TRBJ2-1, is DSGVTQTPKHLITATGQRVTLRCSPRSGDLSVYWYQQSLDQGLQFLIQYYNGEERAKGNILERFSAQQFPDLHSELNLSSLELGDSALYFCASSVDGGLYNEQFFGPGTRLTVL.

The CDR3 loop is CASSQEPVGLAIQETQYF. CDR3 coding DNA: TGTGCCAGCAGCCAAGAACCTGTAGGACTAGCAATCCAAGAGACCCAGTACTTC. V usage is TRBV4-2 and J usage is TRBJ2-5; 8 bases map to TRBD2. The CDR3 has 18 residues. Germline CDR1 reads LGHNA; CDR2 reads YNFKEQ. V trimming: 0 bases; J trimming: 1 base; junction bases outside the gene matches: 10.

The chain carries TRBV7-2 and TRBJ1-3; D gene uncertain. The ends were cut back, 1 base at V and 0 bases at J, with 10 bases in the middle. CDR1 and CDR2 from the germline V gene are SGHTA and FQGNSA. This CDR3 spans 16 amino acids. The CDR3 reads CASSLVVSSSGNTIYF. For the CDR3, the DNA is TGTGCCAGCAGCTTAGTGGTCTCCAGCTCTGGAAACACCATATATTTT.

The CDR3 DNA reads TGCGCCAGCAGCCCAGGACAGGGGCAAGAGACCCAGTACTTC. This codes for CASSPGQGQETQYF. The V gene is TRBV5-1, the J gene TRBJ2-5, with TRBD1 identical over 9 bases. The CDR3 totals 14 residues. V gave up 4 bases and J gave up 2 bases; unmatched junction bases: 3. The germline gives CDR1 SGHRS, CDR2 YFSETQ.

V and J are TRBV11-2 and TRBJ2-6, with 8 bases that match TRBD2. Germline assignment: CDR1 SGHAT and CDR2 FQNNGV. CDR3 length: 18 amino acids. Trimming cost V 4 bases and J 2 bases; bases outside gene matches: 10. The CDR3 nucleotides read TGTGCCAGCAGCTCGATTCACGGGAGGGACACTGGGGCCAACGTCCTGACTTTC. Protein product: CASSSIHGRDTGANVLTF.

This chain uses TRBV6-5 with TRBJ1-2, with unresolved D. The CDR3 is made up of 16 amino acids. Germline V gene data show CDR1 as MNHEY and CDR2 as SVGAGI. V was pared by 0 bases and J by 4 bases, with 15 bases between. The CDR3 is CASSYSAGGRSYGYTF. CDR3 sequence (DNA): TGTGCCAGCAGTTACTCTGCAGGAGGGAGGTCCTATGGCTACACCTTC.

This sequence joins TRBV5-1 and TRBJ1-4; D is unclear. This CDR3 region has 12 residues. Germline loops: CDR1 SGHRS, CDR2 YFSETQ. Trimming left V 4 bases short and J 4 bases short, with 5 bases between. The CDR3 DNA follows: TGCGCCAGCAGCCGCGGTAATGAAAAACTGTTTTTT. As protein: CASSRGNEKLFF.

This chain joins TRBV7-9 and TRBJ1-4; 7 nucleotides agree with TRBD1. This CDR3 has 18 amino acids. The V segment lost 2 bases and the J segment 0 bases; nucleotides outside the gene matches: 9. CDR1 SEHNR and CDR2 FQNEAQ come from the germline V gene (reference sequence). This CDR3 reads CASSLSPGGSSTNEKLFF. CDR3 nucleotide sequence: TGTGCCAGCAGCTTATCTCCAGGGGGGTCTTCAACTAATGAAAAACTGTTTTTT.

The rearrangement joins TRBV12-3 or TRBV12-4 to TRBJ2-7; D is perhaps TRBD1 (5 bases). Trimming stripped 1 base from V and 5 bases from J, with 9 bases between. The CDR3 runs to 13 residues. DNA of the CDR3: TGTGCCAGCAGTTTAGGTCAGGGAAACGAGCAGTACTTC. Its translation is CASSLGQGNEQYF.

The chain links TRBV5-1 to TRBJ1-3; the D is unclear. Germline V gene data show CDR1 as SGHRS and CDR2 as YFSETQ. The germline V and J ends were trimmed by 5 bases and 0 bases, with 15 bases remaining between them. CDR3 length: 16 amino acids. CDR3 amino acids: CASSYQGSGSGNTIYF. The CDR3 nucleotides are TGCGCCAGCAGTTATCAAGGCAGCGGCTCTGGAAACACCATATATTTT.

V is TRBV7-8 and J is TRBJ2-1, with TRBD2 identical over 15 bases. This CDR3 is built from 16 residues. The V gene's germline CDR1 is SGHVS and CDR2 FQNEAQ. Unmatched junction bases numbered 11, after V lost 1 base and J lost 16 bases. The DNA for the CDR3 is TGTGCCAGCAGCTTAGGAACTGGGACTAGCGGGGGGACCTTCTTCTTC. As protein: CASSLGTGTSGGTFFF.